Sequencing of this T cell receptor beta chain was carried out in a study of control samples from healthy donors and cancer patients. Germline-derived CDR1 and CDR2 are SGHVS and FNYEAQ. With 4 bases clipped from V and 5 bases from J, the junction kept 7 bases outside the gene matches. This CDR3 has 15 residues. Libraries were prepared by immunoSEQ multiplex PCR; TCRdb keeps only in-frame clonotypes and omits some of them. This repertoire shows approximately 70,000 clones, about 80% found once; its top ten account for about 16%. The V and J genes are TRBV7-6 and TRBJ2-5; 10 bases map to TRBD1. This receptor was taken from a man between 50 and 59 years old in good health. Specimen: blood. The CDR3 reads CASSSGQGRGETQYF. CDR3 DNA: TGTGCCAGCAGCTCGGGACAGGGGAGAGGCGAGACCCAGTACTTC.